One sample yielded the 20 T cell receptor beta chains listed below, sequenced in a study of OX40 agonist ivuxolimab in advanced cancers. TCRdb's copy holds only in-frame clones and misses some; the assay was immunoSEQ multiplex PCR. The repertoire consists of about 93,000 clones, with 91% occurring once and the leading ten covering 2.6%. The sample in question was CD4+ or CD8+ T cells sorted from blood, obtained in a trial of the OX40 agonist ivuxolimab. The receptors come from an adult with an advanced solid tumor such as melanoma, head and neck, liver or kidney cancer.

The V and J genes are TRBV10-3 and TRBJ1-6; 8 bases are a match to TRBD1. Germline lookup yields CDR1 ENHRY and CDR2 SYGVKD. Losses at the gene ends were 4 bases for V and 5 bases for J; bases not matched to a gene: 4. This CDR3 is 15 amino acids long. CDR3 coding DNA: TGTGCCATCAGTGTGACAGGGGAAGATAATTCACCCCTCCACTTT. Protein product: CAISVTGEDNSPLHF.

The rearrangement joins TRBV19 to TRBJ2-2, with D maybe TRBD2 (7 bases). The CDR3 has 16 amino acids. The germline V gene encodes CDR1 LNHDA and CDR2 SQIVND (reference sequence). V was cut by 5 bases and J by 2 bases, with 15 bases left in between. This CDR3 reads CASSPRGGLNTGELFF. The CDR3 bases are TGTGCCAGTAGTCCAAGGGGGGGTCTCAACACCGGGGAGCTGTTTTTT.

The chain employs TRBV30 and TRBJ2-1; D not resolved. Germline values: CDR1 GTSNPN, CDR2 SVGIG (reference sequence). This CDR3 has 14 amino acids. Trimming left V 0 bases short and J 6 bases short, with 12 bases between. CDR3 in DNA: TGTGCCTGGAGTGTATTGGCTACCATCAATGAGCAGTTCTTC. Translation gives CAWSVLATINEQFF.

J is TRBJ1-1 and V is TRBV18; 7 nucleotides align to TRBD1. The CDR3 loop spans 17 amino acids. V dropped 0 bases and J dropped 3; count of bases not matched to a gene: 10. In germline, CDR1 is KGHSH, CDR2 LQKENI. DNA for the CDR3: TGTGCCAGCTCACCACCAATTTCGACAGGGCGGGACACTGAAGCTTTCTTT. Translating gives CASSPPISTGRDTEAFF.

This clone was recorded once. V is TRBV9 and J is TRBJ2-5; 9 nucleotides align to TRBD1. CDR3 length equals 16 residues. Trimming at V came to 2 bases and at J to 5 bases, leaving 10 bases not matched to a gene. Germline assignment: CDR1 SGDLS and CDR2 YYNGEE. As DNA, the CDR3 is TGTGCCAGCAGCGTCTTGGGACAGGGATCCGGCGAGACCCAGTACTTC. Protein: CASSVLGQGSGETQYF.

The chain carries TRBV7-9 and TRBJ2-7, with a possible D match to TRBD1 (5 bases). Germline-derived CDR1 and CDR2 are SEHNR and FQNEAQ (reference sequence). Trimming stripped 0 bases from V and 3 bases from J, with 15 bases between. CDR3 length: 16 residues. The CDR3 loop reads CASSLALRKGFYEQYF. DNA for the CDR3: TGTGCCAGCAGCTTAGCCTTGCGCAAGGGGTTCTACGAGCAGTACTTC. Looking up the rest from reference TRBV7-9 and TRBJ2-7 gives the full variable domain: DTGVSQNPRHKITKRGQNVTFRCDPISEHNRLYWYRQTLGQGPEFLTYFQNEAQLEKSRLLSDRFSAERPKGSFSTLEIQRTEQGDSAMYLCASSLALRKGFYEQYFGPGTRLTVT.

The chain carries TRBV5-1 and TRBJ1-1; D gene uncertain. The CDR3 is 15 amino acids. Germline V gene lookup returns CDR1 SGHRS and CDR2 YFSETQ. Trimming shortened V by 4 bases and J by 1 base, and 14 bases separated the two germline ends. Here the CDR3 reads CASSPQSGGNTEAFF. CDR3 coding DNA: TGCGCCAGCAGCCCTCAGTCGGGCGGGAACACTGAAGCTTTCTTT.

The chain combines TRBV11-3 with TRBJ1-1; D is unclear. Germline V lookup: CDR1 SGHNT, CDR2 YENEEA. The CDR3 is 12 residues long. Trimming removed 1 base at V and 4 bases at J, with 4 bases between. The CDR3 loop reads CASSLVATEAFF. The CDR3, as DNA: TGTGCCAGCAGCTTAGTTGCCACTGAAGCTTTCTTT.

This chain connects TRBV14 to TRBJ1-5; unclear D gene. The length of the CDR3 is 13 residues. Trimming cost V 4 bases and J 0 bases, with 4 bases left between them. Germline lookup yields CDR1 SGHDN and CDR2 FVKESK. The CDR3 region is CASSRYSNQPQHF. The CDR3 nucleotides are TGTGCCAGCAGCCGATATAGCAATCAGCCCCAGCATTTT.

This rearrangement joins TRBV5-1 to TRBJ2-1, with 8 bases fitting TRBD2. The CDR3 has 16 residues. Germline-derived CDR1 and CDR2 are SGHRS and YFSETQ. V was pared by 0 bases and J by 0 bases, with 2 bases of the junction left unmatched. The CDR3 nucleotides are TGCGCCAGCAGCTTGGAGGCGGGAGGCTCCTACAATGAGCAGTTCTTC. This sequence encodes CASSLEAGGSYNEQFF.

The CDR3 sequence is CASSIRQGNEAFF. For the CDR3, the DNA is TGTGCCAGTAGTATCAGGCAAGGTAATGAAGCTTTCTTT. The chain is built from TRBV19 and TRBJ1-1; D gene ambiguous. The length of the CDR3 is 13 residues. V was cut by 3 bases and J by 7 bases, with 12 bases left in between. CDR1 and CDR2 from the germline V gene are LNHDA and SQIVND (reference sequence).

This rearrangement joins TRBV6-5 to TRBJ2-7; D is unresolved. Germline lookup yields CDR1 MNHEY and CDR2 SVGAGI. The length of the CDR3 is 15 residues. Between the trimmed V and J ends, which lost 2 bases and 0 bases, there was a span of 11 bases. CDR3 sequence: CASSYTGRSSYEQYF. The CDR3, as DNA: TGTGCCAGCAGTTACACGGGCAGGAGCTCCTACGAGCAGTACTTC.

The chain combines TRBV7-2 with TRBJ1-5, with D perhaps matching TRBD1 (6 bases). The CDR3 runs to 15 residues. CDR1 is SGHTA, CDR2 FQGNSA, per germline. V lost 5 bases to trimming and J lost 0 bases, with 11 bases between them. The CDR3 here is CASSTQGYSNQPQHF. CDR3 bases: TGTGCCAGCAGCACACAGGGCTATAGCAATCAGCCCCAGCATTTT.

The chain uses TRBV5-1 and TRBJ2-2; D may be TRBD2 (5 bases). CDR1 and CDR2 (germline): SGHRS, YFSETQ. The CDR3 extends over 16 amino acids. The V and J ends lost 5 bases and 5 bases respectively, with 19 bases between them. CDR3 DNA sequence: TGCGCCAGCAGGGAATTAGCGACGCTTAGGACCGGGGAGCTGTTTTTT. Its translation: CASRELATLRTGELFF.

The CDR3, as DNA: TGTGCCTGGAGTCTGGGAGGAGGCTATGGCTACACCTTC. It yields the protein CAWSLGGGYGYTF. The chain recombines TRBV30 with TRBJ1-2, with unresolved D. Trimming pared 2 bases from V and 4 bases from J, leaving 11 bases between. The CDR3 loop spans 13 amino acids. The germline CDR1 and CDR2 sequences are GTSNPN and SVGIG (reference sequence).

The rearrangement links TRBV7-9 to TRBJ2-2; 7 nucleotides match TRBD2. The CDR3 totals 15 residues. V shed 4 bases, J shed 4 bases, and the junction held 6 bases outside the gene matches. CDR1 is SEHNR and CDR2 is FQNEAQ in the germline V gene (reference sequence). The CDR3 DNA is TGTGCCAGCAGCTCTCCTGGCGGGAGCACCGGGGAGCTGTTTTTT. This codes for CASSSPGGSTGELFF.

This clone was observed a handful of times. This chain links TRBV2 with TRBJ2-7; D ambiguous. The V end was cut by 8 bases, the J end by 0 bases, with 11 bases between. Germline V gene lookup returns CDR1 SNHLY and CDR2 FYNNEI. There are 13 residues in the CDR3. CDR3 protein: CASSPWASYEQYF. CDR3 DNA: TGTGCCAGCTCTCCCTGGGCCTCCTACGAGCAGTACTTC.

The CDR3 here is CANPLSGHFSYEQYF. The CDR3 coding sequence is TGTGCCAACCCCTTATCGGGACACTTCTCCTACGAGCAGTACTTC. V usage is TRBV6-5 and J usage is TRBJ2-7; TRBD1 might be the D (6 bases). Trimming cost V 10 bases and J 0 bases, with 19 bases left between them. The CDR3 loop spans 15 amino acids. The germline V gene encodes CDR1 MNHEY and CDR2 SVGAGI.

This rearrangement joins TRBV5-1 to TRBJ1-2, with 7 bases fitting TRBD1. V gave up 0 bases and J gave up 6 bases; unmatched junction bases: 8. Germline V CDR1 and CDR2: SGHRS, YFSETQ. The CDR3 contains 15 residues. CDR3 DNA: TGCGCCAGCAGCTTGGCGGCAGGGGGGATGGATGGCTACACCTTC. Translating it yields CASSLAAGGMDGYTF.

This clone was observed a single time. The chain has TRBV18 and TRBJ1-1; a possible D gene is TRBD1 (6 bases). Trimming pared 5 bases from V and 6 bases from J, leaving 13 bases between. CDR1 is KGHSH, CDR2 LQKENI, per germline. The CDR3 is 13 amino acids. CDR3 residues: CASSFTGSPEAFF. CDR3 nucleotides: TGTGCCAGCTCATTTACAGGGAGTCCTGAAGCTTTCTTT. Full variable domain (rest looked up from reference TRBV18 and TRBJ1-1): NAGVMQNPRHLVRRRGQEARLRCSPMKGHSHVYWYRQLPEEGLKFMVYLQKENIIDESGMPKERFSAEFPKEGPSILRIQQVVRGDSAAYFCASSFTGSPEAFFGQGTRLTVV.